These 15 T cell receptor beta chains were sequenced from one sample in a study of T cell repertoires in cytomegalovirus infection (dated by TCRdb to between 2019 and 2020). This specimen's treatment or condition label, interpreted: in vitro stimulation with specific CMV peptide epitopes to enrich CMV-specific T cells. Sequencer: Illumina HiSeq 1500. The public sequencing data were trimmed at Q25 with fastp and processed into clonotypes with MiXCR by TCRdb, which kept only in-frame beta chains. Rows with one shared CDR3 protein collapse into an entry with the most common genes and DNA. This sample comprises roughly 920,000 distinct CDR3 sequences, 30% to 40% of them detected only once. More than 12% of the sample rests with the top ten. For these TCRs, the target antigens are not known. This sample comprised cultured CD8+ T cells from PBMCs, obtained from culture after CMV antigen stimulation. These receptors were collected from a human donor in good health (CMV status not recorded). Some clones in this sample may be carry-over from other donors' samples.

In its sample, this clonotype was seen many times. The V call is TRBV28, the J call TRBJ2-4, with TRBD1 identical over 8 bases. Germline V CDR1 and CDR2: MDHEN, SYDVKM. After removal of 7 bases from V and 3 bases from J, the junction contained 8 bases not matched to a gene. The CDR3 has 15 residues. CDR3 nucleotides: TGTGCCAGCACCCCGGACAGGGATGGCAAAAACATTCAGTACTTC. Protein product: CASTPDRDGKNIQYF.

The gene calls are TRBV19 and TRBJ2-1; 11 bases are a match to TRBD2. Germline V gene data show CDR1 as LNHDA and CDR2 as SQIVND (reference sequence). The CDR3 consists of 15 residues. V shed 3 bases and J 6 bases; nucleotides not matched to a gene: 4. CDR3 sequence: CASSIDSGGANEQFF. The CDR3, as DNA: TGTGCCAGTAGTATTGATAGCGGGGGGGCCAATGAGCAGTTCTTC.

V usage is TRBV10-3 and J usage is TRBJ2-3; the match to TRBD1 covers 7 bases. Trimming took 6 bases from V and 9 from J; bases not matched to a gene: 6. The CDR3 sequence is 12 residues long. Germline V CDR1 and CDR2: ENHRY, SYGVKD. CDR3 in DNA: TGTGCCATCAGCAATGACAGGGACACGCAGTATTTT. Its protein product is CAISNDRDTQYF.

Comments on this clonotype: One end of the junction fails to match germline, which may point to a read error. The V gene is TRBV6-8, the J gene TRBJ1-3; D ambiguous. The germline CDR1 and CDR2 sequences are MNHGY and SAAAGT. The CDR3 runs to 14 residues. As DNA, the CDR3 is TGTGCCAGCAGCCAGGTCGACTCTGGAAACACCAAATATTTT. Its translation is CASSQVDSGNTKYF.

This clonotype showed up many times. This chain joins TRBV2 and TRBJ2-3; D unclear. Trimming pared 6 bases from V and 2 bases from J, leaving 6 bases between. CDR1 SNHLY and CDR2 FYNNEI come from the germline V gene. The CDR3 extends over 12 amino acids. The CDR3 bases are TGTGCCAGCAGCGAGTACACAGATACGCAGTATTTT. Protein: CASSEYTDTQYF.

The CDR3 sequence: CASSPRQGASDEQYF. In DNA form, the CDR3 reads TGTGCCAGCAGCCCACGACAGGGGGCTAGCGACGAGCAGTACTTC. The rearrangement links TRBV7-6 to TRBJ2-7, with 10 positions matching TRBD1. There are 15 residues in the CDR3. Per the germline V gene, CDR1 is SGHVS and CDR2 is FNYEAQ. Trimming at V came to 5 bases and at J to 5 bases, leaving 9 bases not matched to a gene.

This clonotype appeared many times. V and J are TRBV7-8 and TRBJ1-1; a weak D match, TRBD1 (6 bases). The CDR3 covers 15 residues. Germline values: CDR1 SGHVS, CDR2 FQNEAQ. With 5 bases removed from V and 0 bases from J, the gap between germline ends came to 13 bases. Written as DNA, the CDR3 is TGTGCCAGCAGCGCCCTACAGGGACTGAACACTGAAGCTTTCTTT. Its translation is CASSALQGLNTEAFF. Full variable domain (missing parts from reference TRBV7-8 and TRBJ1-1): GAGVSQSPRYKVAKRGQDVALRCDPISGHVSLFWYQQALGQGPEFLTYFQNEAQLDKSGLPSDRFFAERPEGSVSTLKIQRTQQEDSAVYLCASSALQGLNTEAFFGQGTRLTVV.

This clonotype was seen a few times. The chain combines TRBV12-3 or TRBV12-4 with TRBJ2-5; tentative D call: TRBD1 (7 bases). The V gene lost 6 bases and the J gene lost 3 bases, with 17 bases spanning the gap. The CDR3 runs 15 residues. CDR3 in amino acids: CASSHTGEVEETQYF. The CDR3 DNA sequence: TGTGCCAGCAGCCATACAGGGGAGGTCGAAGAGACCCAGTACTTC.

For the CDR3, the DNA is TGTGCCACCAGTGCTGGTGACAGCCCATACTACGAGCAGTACTTC. It codes for CATSAGDSPYYEQYF. The chain uses TRBV24-1 and TRBJ2-7, with D perhaps matching TRBD1 (5 bases). Trimming removed 5 bases from V and 3 bases from J, with 16 bases in between. There are 15 residues in the CDR3. Germline lookup yields CDR1 KGHDR and CDR2 SFDVKD.

V and J are TRBV20-1 and TRBJ2-3; D remains unclear. The V end was cut by 5 bases, the J end by 1 base, with 7 bases between. Germline lookup yields CDR1 DFQATT and CDR2 SNEGSKA (reference sequence). This CDR3 contains 12 residues. CDR3 in amino acids: CSAARGTDTQYF. CDR3 coding DNA: TGCAGTGCTGCTAGGGGCACAGATACGCAGTATTTT.

At least ten counts were recorded for this clonotype. J is TRBJ2-7 and V is TRBV6-1, with TRBD2 matching over 13 bases. V lost 1 base and J lost 3; bases outside the gene matches: 0. CDR3 length equals 15 residues. The germline V gene has CDR1 MNHNS and CDR2 SASEGT. The CDR3 here is CASSEGLAGGYEQYV. In nucleotides, the CDR3 is TGTGCCAGCAGTGAAGGACTAGCGGGGGGCTACGAGCAGTACGTC.

This clonotype has more than one count but fewer than ten. V is TRBV5-5 and J is TRBJ2-7; 7 bases are a match to TRBD1. J was trimmed by 4 bases and V by 1 base; bases with no gene match: 5. The CDR3 is 14 residues long. The germline gives CDR1 SGHKS, CDR2 YYEKEE (reference sequence). Here the CDR3 DNA reads TGTGCCAGCAGCTTGTGGGACAGCTTTTACGAGCAGTACTTC. This translates into CASSLWDSFYEQYF.

The V gene is TRBV4-1, the J gene TRBJ2-3, with a tentative D call TRBD2 (6 bases). The ends were cut back, 1 base at V and 1 base at J, with 12 bases in the middle. CDR1 MGHRA and CDR2 YSYEKL come from the germline V gene. The CDR3 has 16 residues. DNA for the CDR3: TGCGCCAGCAGCCAAGGTTGGGGGGAAGGCACAGATACGCAGTATTTT. Protein product: CASSQGWGEGTDTQYF.

This chain uses TRBV11-2 with TRBJ2-5; TRBD2 is a possible D gene (6 bases). The CDR3 consists of 16 residues. Deletions cut 1 base from V and 0 bases from J, with 12 bases between. Germline assignment: CDR1 SGHAT and CDR2 FQNNGV. In nucleotides, the CDR3 is TGTGCCAGCAGCTTAGGCCTAGCGAAGTACCAAGAGACCCAGTACTTC. It translates to CASSLGLAKYQETQYF.

Notes on this clonotype: Sequence at one end of the junction differs from germline and may be a read error. The chain links TRBV12-3 or TRBV12-4 to TRBJ2-3; D gene ambiguous. The CDR3 sequence is 14 residues long. Here the CDR3 DNA reads TGTGCCAGCAATTTAAGGCCGACCACAGATACGCAGTATTTT. Its protein is CASNLRPTTDTQYF.